The present T cell receptor beta chain was sequenced within a study of blood T cells in healthy people across ages. This CDR3 contains 17 residues. V lost 1 base and J lost 3; bases outside the gene matches: 9. Per germline, CDR1 MGHRA and CDR2 YSYEKL. The table lists this clonotype with a few counts. PCR was performed a second time for 7 to 11 cycles using a sample-barcoded 5' primer and a J-beta primer mix. Tagging of each cDNA molecule was performed by a template-switch adaptor with 12 random nucleotides. TCRdb re-analysed the 5' RACE reads in MiXCR, keeping a single row per CDR3 protein. Among about 650,000 distinct CDR3 sequences listed, approximately 31% were seen once.

The chain links TRBV4-1 to TRBJ1-5; 7 positions agree with TRBD1. The sample taken for sequencing was blood. The sequence was collected from a woman aged 80 or over in good health. CDR3 region: CASSQAGGQISNQPQHF. CDR3 in DNA: TGCGCCAGCAGCCAAGCCGGGGGACAGATTTCCAATCAGCCCCAGCATTTT.